This record covers a single TCR beta chain. The data derive from a study of blood T cell repertoires in COVID-19. Data came from immunoSEQ multiplex PCR; TCRdb stores just in-frame clones and leaves some out. This sample has around 370,000 clones, with around nine tenths found just once. Sequenced material: peripheral blood. This TCR was recovered from a woman younger than 35 who had recovered from COVID-19.

CDR3 nucleotide sequence: TGTGCCAGCAGCTTAGCTGTATCCGGCGGATACACAGATACGCAGTATTTT. Translation gives CASSLAVSGGYTDTQYF. The chain carries TRBV7-2 and TRBJ2-3; D is ambiguous. V lost 0 bases, J lost 2 bases, and 15 bases lay in between. The CDR3 runs to 17 residues. Germline values: CDR1 SGHTA, CDR2 FQGNSA. Complete variable domain (other parts from reference TRBV7-2 and TRBJ2-3): GAGVSQSPSNKVTEKGKDVELRCDPISGHTALYWYRQSLGQGLEFLIYFQGNSAPDKSGLPSDRFSAERTGGSVSTLTIQRTQQEDSAVYLCASSLAVSGGYTDTQYFGPGTRLTVL.